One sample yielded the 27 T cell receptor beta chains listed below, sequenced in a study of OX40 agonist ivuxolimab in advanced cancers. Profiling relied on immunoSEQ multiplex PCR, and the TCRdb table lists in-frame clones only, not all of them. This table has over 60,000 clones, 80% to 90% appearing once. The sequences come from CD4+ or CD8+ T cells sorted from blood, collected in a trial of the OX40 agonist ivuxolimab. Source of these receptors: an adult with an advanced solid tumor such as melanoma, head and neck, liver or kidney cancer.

The CDR3 spells CATSRDPLTGNYGYTF. In DNA form, the CDR3 reads TGTGCCACCAGCAGAGATCCCTTGACAGGGAACTATGGCTACACCTTC. This chain uses TRBV15 with TRBJ1-2; 7 bases map to TRBD1. V trimming: 0 bases; J trimming: 2 bases; junction bases outside the gene matches: 6. In germline, CDR1 is LNHNV, CDR2 YYDKDF (reference sequence). The CDR3 contains 16 residues.

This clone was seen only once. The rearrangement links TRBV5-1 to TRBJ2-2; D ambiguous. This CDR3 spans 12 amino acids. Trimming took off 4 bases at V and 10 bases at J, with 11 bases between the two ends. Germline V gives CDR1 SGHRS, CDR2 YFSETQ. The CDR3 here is CASSGDSLELFF. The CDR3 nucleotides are TGCGCCAGCAGCGGGGATTCGCTGGAGCTGTTTTTT.

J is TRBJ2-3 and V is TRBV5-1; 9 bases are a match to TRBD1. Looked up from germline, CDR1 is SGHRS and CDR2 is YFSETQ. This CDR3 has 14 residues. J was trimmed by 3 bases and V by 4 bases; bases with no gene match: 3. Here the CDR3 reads CASSGGQGTDTQYF. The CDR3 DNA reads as TGCGCCAGCAGCGGGGGACAGGGTACAGATACGCAGTATTTT.

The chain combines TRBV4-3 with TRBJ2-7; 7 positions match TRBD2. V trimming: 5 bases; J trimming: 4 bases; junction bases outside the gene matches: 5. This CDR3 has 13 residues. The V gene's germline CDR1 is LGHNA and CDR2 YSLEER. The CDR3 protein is CASSSGTTYEQYF. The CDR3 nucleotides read TGCGCCAGCAGCTCCGGGACTACGTACGAGCAGTACTTC.

The CDR3 loop is CASSDSKALPAVTGGEGQPQHF. DNA of the CDR3: TGTGCCAGCAGTGACTCGAAAGCCCTCCCAGCCGTGACAGGGGGCGAGGGTCAGCCCCAGCATTTT. J is TRBJ1-5 and V is TRBV6-4; 10 bases are a match to TRBD1. Germline V gene sequence: CDR1 MRHNA, CDR2 SNTAGT. This CDR3 has 22 residues. Trimming cost V 0 bases and J 6 bases; bases outside gene matches: 23.

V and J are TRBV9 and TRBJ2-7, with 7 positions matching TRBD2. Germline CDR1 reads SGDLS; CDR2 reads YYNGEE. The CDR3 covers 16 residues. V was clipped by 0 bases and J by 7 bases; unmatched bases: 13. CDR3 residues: CASSVESGRGIGEQYF. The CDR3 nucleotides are TGTGCCAGCAGCGTAGAGTCAGGGAGGGGTATTGGAGAGCAGTACTTC.

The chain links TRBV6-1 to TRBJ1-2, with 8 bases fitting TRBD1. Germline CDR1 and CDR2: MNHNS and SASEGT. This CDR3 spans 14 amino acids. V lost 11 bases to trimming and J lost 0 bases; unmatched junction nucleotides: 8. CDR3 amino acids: CASRTGGANYGYTF. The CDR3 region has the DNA TGTGCCTCCCGAACAGGGGGAGCTAACTATGGCTACACCTTC.

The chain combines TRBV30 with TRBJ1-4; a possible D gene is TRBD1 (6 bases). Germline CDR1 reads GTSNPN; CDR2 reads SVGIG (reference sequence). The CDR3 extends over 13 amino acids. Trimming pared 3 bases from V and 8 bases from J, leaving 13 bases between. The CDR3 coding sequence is TGTGCCTGGAGGGCGGGGGCATCGGAAAAACTGTTTTTT. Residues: CAWRAGASEKLFF.

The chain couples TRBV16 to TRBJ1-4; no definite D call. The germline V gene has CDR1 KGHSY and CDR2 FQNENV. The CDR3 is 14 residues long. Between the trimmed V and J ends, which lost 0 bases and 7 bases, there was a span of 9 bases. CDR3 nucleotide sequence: TGTGCCAGCAGCCAATCCCAATTGGGTGAAAAACTGTTTTTT. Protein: CASSQSQLGEKLFF.

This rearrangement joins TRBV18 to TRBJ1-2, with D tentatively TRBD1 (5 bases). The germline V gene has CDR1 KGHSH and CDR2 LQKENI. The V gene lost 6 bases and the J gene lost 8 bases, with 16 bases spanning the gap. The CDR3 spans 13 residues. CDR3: CASSYAQEGGYTF. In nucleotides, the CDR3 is TGTGCCAGCTCTTACGCCCAAGAGGGGGGCTACACCTTC. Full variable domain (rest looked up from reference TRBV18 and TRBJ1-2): NAGVMQNPRHLVRRRGQEARLRCSPMKGHSHVYWYRQLPEEGLKFMVYLQKENIIDESGMPKERFSAEFPKEGPSILRIQQVVRGDSAAYFCASSYAQEGGYTFGSGTRLTVV.

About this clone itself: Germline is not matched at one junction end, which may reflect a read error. The CDR3 region is CASSLISGYTF. In DNA form, the CDR3 reads TGTGCCAGCAGCTTGATCTCGGGCTACACCTTC. The chain has TRBV5-1 and TRBJ1-2; D remains unclear. Looked up from germline, CDR1 is SGHRS and CDR2 is YFSETQ. The CDR3 length is 11 residues.

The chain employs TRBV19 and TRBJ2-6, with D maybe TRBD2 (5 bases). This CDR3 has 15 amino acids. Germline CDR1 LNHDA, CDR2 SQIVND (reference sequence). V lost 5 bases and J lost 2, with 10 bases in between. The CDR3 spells CASSSRGPGANVLTF. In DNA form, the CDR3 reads TGTGCCAGTAGTTCACGGGGTCCTGGGGCCAACGTCCTGACTTTC.

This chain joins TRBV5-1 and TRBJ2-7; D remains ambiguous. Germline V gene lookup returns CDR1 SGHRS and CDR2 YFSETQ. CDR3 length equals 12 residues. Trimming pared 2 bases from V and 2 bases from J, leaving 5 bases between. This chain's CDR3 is CASSFGPYEQYF. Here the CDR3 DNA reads TGCGCCAGCAGCTTTGGTCCCTACGAGCAGTACTTC.

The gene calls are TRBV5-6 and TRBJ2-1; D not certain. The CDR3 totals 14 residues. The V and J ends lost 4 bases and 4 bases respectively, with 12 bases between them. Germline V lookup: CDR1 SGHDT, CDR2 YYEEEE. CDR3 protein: CASSTVAGYNEQFF. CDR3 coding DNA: TGTGCCAGCAGCACGGTTGCTGGATACAATGAGCAGTTCTTC.

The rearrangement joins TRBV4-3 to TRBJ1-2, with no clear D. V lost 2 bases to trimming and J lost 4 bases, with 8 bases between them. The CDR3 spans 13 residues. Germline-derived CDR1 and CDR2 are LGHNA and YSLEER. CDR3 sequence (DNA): TGCGCCAGCAGCCAACAGTTGGGCTATGGCTACACCTTC. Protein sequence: CASSQQLGYGYTF.

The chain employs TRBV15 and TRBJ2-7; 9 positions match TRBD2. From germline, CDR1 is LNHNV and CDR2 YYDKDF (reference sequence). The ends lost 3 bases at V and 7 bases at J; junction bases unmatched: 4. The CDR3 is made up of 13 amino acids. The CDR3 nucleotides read TGTGCCACCAGCAGTCTAGCGGGAAAAGAGCAGTACTTC. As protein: CATSSLAGKEQYF.

CDR3 DNA: TGTGCCAGCAGCTCCCGGGACAGGGGTAACTATGGCTACACCTTC. Protein: CASSSRDRGNYGYTF. The rearrangement links TRBV4-2 to TRBJ1-2; the match to TRBD1 covers 10 bases. CDR1 is LGHNA, CDR2 YNFKEQ, per germline. The CDR3 length is 15 residues. V lost 5 bases to trimming and J lost 1 base; unmatched junction nucleotides: 4.

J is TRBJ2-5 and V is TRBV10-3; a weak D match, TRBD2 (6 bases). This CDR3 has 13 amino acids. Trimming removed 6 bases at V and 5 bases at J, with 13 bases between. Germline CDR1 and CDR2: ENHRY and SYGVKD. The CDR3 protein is CAIRTTGVETQYF. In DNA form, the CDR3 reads TGTGCCATCAGGACCACGGGAGTGGAGACCCAGTACTTC.

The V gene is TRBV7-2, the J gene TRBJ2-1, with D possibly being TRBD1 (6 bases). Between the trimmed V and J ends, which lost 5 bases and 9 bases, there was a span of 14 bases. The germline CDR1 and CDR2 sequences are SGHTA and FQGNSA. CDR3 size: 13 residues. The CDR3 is CASSPNRVGEQFF. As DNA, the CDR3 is TGTGCCAGCAGCCCAAACAGGGTCGGTGAGCAGTTCTTC.

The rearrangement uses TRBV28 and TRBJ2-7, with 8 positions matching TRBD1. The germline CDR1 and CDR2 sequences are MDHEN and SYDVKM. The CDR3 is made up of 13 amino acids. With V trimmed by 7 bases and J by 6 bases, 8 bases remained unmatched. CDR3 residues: CASTGQGASEQYF. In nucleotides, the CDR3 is TGTGCCAGCACAGGGCAGGGGGCAAGCGAGCAGTACTTC. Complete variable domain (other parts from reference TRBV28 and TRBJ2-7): DVKVTQSSRYLVKRTGEKVFLECVQDMDHENMFWYRQDPGLGLRLIYFSYDVKMKEKGDIPEGYSVSREKKERFSLILESASTNQTSMYLCASTGQGASEQYFGPGTRLTVT.

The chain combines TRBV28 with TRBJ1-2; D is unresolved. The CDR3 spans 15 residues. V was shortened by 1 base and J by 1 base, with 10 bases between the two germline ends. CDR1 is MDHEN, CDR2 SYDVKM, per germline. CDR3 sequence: CASSLSGPGNYGYTF. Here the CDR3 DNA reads TGTGCCAGCAGTTTATCAGGACCCGGTAACTATGGCTACACCTTC.

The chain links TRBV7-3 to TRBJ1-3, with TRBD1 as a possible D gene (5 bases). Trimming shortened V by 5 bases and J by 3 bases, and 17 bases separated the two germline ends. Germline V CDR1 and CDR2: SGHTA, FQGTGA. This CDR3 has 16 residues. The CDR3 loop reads CASSPPVGEGGNTIYF. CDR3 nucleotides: TGTGCCAGCAGCCCCCCGGTGGGGGAAGGTGGAAACACCATATATTTT.

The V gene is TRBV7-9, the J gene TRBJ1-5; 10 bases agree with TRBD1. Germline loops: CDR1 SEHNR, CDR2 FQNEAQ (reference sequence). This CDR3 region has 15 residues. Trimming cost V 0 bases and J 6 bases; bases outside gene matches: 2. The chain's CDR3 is CASSLAGTGVQPQHF. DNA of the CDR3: TGTGCCAGCAGCTTAGCGGGGACAGGGGTTCAGCCCCAGCATTTT.

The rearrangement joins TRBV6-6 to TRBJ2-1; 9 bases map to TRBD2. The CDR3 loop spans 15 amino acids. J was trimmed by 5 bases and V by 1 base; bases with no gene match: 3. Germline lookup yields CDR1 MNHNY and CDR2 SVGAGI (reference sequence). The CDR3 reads CASSYWTSVDNEQFF. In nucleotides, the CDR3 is TGTGCCAGCAGTTACTGGACTAGCGTAGACAATGAGCAGTTCTTC.

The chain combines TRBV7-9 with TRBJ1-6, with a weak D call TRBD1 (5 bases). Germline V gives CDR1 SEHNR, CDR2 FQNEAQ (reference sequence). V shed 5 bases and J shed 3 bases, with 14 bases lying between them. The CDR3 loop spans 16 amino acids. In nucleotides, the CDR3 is TGTGCCAGCAGCCTCCGCCCGACAGACTATAATTCACCCCTCCACTTT. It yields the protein CASSLRPTDYNSPLHF.

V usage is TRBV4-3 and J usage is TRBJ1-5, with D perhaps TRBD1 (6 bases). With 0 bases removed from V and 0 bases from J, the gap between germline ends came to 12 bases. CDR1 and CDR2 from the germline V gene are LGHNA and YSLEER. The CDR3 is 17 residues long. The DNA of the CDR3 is TGCGCCAGCAGCCAAGATGGGACATTTTATAGCAATCAGCCCCAGCATTTT. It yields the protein CASSQDGTFYSNQPQHF.

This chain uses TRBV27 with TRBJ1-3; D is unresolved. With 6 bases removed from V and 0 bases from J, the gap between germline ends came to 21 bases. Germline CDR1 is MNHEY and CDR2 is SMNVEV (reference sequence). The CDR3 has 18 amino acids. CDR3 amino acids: CASSQEGHSRLSGNTIYF. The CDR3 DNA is TGTGCCAGCAGCCAAGAGGGCCATTCGAGGCTCTCTGGAAACACCATATATTTT.